This is a list of T cell receptor beta chains from one sample in a study of shared clonotypes between healthy human individuals. The protocol was immunoSEQ multiplex PCR, while the TCRdb copy is restricted to in-frame clones and leaves out a portion. This table holds fewer than 3 million clones, 85% to 95% found once. The sample comprised naive CD4+ T cells from PBMCs. The receptors were gathered from a young man in good health. Some clones in this sample may be carry-over from other donors' samples. Each CDR3 is given with its conserved first and last residue. Fields, in order: D gene, V gene, CDR3 length, J gene, clone size, CDR3 protein, CDR3 DNA. A D gene is named only where the DNA matches it firmly. The size of a clone is reported for some rows only, either as once, few or many, or as a class for expanded clones.

d_gene: -; v_gene: TRBV5-6; len: 13; j_gene: TRBJ2-1; abundance: -; CDR3aa: CASSGGVYNEQFF; CDR3nt: TGTGCCAGCAGCGGCGGGGTCTACAATGAGCAGTTCTTC
d_gene: -; v_gene: TRBV2; len: 16; j_gene: TRBJ2-1; abundance: -; CDR3aa: CASSEAWAAGYNEQFF; CDR3nt: TGTGCCAGCAGTGAGGCTTGGGCAGCGGGCTACAATGAGCAGTTCTTC
d_gene: TRBD1; v_gene: TRBV6-1; len: 15; j_gene: TRBJ2-7; abundance: once; CDR3aa: CASSQPGQGANEQYF; CDR3nt: TGTGCCAGCAGTCAGCCGGGACAGGGGGCGAACGAGCAGTACTTC
d_gene: -; v_gene: TRBV4-3; len: 15; j_gene: TRBJ1-4; abundance: -; CDR3aa: CASRNGGRANEKLFF; CDR3nt: TGCGCCAGCAGGAACGGGGGTCGGGCTAATGAAAAACTGTTTTTT
d_gene: TRBD2; v_gene: TRBV6-9; len: 16; j_gene: TRBJ2-3; abundance: -; CDR3aa: CASSARLAEGPDTQYF; CDR3nt: TGTGCCAGCAGTGCCCGACTAGCGGAGGGCCCAGATACGCAGTATTTT
d_gene: -; v_gene: TRBV7-3; len: 16; j_gene: TRBJ1-1; abundance: -; CDR3aa: CASSESRDKINTEAFF; CDR3nt: TGTGCCAGCAGCGAAAGCCGGGACAAGATTAACACTGAAGCTTTCTTT
d_gene: TRBD2; v_gene: TRBV15; len: 19; j_gene: TRBJ2-3; abundance: -; CDR3aa: CATSRVSTSGGKSTDTQYF; CDR3nt: TGTGCCACCAGCAGAGTATCAACTAGCGGGGGTAAAAGCACAGATACGCAGTATTTT
d_gene: -; v_gene: TRBV28; len: 12; j_gene: TRBJ2-3; abundance: -; CDR3aa: CASSPTSYTQYF; CDR3nt: TGTGCCAGCAGCCCTACTTCCTATACGCAGTATTTT
d_gene: -; v_gene: TRBV6-5; len: 15; j_gene: TRBJ1-5; abundance: -; CDR3aa: CASSPRPGSNQPQHF; CDR3nt: TGTGCCAGCAGCCCGAGACCTGGGAGCAATCAGCCCCAGCATTTT
d_gene: TRBD2; v_gene: TRBV9; len: 16; j_gene: TRBJ2-5; abundance: -; CDR3aa: CASSETSGSHQETQYF; CDR3nt: TGTGCCAGCAGCGAGACTAGCGGGAGCCACCAAGAGACCCAGTACTTC
d_gene: -; v_gene: TRBV6-1; len: 13; j_gene: TRBJ2-7; abundance: -; CDR3aa: CASSVPSSYEQYF; CDR3nt: TGTGCCAGCAGTGTACCGTCCTCCTACGAGCAGTACTTC
d_gene: -; v_gene: TRBV12-5; len: 14; j_gene: TRBJ2-2; abundance: -; CDR3aa: CASGLEGWTGELFF; CDR3nt: TGTGCTAGTGGTTTGGAAGGGTGGACCGGGGAGCTGTTTTTT
d_gene: -; v_gene: TRBV5-1; len: 14; j_gene: TRBJ1-4; abundance: -; CDR3aa: CASSIQDGDEKLFF; CDR3nt: TGCGCCAGCAGCATACAGGACGGGGATGAAAAACTGTTTTTT
d_gene: TRBD1; v_gene: TRBV9; len: 16; j_gene: TRBJ2-1; abundance: -; CDR3aa: CASSAPGTGGKNEQFF; CDR3nt: TGTGCCAGCAGCGCCCCCGGGACAGGGGGCAAGAATGAGCAGTTCTTC
d_gene: -; v_gene: TRBV5-1; len: 12; j_gene: TRBJ2-1; abundance: -; CDR3aa: CASSLTDNEQFF; CDR3nt: TGCGCCAGCAGCTTAACGGACAATGAGCAGTTCTTC
d_gene: -; v_gene: TRBV4-1; len: 17; j_gene: TRBJ2-3; abundance: -; CDR3aa: CASSQVGRERPADTQYF; CDR3nt: TGCGCCAGCAGCCAAGTAGGTCGGGAGCGGCCCGCAGATACGCAGTATTTT
d_gene: TRBD1; v_gene: TRBV19; len: 19; j_gene: TRBJ1-2; abundance: -; CDR3aa: CASRRSGTGIQPANYGYTF; CDR3nt: TGTGCCAGTAGACGATCCGGGACAGGGATTCAACCTGCTAACTATGGCTACACCTTC
d_gene: TRBD1; v_gene: TRBV7-3; len: 14; j_gene: TRBJ2-3; abundance: -; CDR3aa: CASSQGVSWDTQYF; CDR3nt: TGTGCCAGCAGCCAGGGGGTTTCGTGGGATACGCAGTATTTT
d_gene: -; v_gene: TRBV27; len: 15; j_gene: TRBJ2-7; abundance: -; CDR3aa: CASSLMAAASYEQYF; CDR3nt: TGTGCCAGCAGTTTAATGGCAGCCGCATCCTACGAGCAGTACTTC
d_gene: -; v_gene: TRBV30; len: 13; j_gene: TRBJ1-2; abundance: -; CDR3aa: CAWSRGGIYGYTF; CDR3nt: TGTGCCTGGAGCCGCGGCGGGATCTATGGCTACACCTTC
d_gene: -; v_gene: TRBV27; len: 14; j_gene: TRBJ2-5; abundance: -; CDR3aa: CASSFQGQRETQYF; CDR3nt: TGTGCCAGCAGTTTCCAGGGGCAGAGAGAGACCCAGTACTTC
d_gene: -; v_gene: TRBV2; len: 13; j_gene: TRBJ2-5; abundance: -; CDR3aa: CASSGGRAETQYF; CDR3nt: TGTGCCAGCAGTGGGGGCAGGGCAGAGACCCAGTACTTC